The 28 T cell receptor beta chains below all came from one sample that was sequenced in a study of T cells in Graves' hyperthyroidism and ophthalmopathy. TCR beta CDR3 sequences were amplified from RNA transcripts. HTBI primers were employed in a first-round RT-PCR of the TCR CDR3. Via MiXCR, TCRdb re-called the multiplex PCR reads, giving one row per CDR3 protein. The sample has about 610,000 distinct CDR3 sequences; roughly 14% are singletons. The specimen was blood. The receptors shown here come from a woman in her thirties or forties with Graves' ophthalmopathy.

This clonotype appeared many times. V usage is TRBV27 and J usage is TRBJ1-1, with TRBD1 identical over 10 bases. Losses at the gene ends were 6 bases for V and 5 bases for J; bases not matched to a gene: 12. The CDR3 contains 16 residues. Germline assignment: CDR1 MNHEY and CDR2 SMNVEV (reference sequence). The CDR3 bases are TGTGCCAGCAGGAAATTAACGGGACAGGGGAAAACTGAAGCTTTCTTT. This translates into CASRKLTGQGKTEAFF.

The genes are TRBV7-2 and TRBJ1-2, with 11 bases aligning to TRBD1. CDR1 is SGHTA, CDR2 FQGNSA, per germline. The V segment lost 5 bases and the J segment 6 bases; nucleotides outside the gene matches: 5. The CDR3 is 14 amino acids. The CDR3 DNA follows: TGTGCCAGCAGCACGGACAGGGGGCTAGATGGCTACACCTTC. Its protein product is CASSTDRGLDGYTF.

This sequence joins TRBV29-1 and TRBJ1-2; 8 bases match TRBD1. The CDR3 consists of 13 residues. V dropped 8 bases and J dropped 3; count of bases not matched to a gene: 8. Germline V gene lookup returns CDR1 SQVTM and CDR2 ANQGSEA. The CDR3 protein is CSSGQGTDYGYTF. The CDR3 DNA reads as TGCAGCTCCGGACAGGGTACGGACTATGGCTACACCTTC.

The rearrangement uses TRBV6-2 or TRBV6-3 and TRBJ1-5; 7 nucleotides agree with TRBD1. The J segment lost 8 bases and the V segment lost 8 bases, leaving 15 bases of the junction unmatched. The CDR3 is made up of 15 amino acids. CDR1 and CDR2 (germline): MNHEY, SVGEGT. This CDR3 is CASGTPRGSFKPQHF. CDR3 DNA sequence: TGTGCCAGCGGCACACCCAGGGGGTCGTTTAAGCCCCAGCATTTT.

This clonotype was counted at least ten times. DNA of the CDR3: TGCAGTGCTAGAGGTAGCGTGGGAGAGACCCAGTACTTC. Translated: CSARGSVGETQYF. The V and J genes are TRBV20-1 and TRBJ2-5; D possibly corresponds to TRBD2 (5 bases). In germline, CDR1 is DFQATT, CDR2 SNEGSKA (reference sequence). V was trimmed by 1 base and J by 4 bases, leaving 10 bases between them. The CDR3 consists of 13 residues.

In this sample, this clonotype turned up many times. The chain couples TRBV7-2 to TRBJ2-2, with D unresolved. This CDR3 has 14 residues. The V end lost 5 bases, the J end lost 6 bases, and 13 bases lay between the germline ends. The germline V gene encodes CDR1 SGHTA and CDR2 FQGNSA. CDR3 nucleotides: TGTGCCAGCAGCCCATGGACCGAAGCCGGGGAGCTGTTTTTT. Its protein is CASSPWTEAGELFF.

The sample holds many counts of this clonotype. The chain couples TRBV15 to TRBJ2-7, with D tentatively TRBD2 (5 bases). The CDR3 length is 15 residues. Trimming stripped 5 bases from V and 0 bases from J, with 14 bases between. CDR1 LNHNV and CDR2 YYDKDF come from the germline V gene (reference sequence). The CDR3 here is CATSLGLISSYEQYF. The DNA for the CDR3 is TGTGCCACCAGCCTTGGACTTATTTCCTCCTACGAGCAGTACTTC.

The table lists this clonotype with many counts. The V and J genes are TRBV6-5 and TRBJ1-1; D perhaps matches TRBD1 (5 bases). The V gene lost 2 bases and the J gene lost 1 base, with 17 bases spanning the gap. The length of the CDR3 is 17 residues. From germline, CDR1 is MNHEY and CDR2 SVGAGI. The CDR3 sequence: CASSYQAFGTGNTEAFF. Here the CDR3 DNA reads TGTGCCAGCAGTTACCAGGCCTTTGGGACGGGGAACACTGAAGCTTTCTTT.

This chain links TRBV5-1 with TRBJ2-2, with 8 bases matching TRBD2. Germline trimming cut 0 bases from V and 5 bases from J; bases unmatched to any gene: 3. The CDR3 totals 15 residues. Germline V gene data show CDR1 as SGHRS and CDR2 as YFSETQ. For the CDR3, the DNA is TGCGCCAGCAGCTTGGACAGCGGGAGAACCGGGGAGCTGTTTTTT. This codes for CASSLDSGRTGELFF.

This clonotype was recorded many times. CDR3 amino acids: CASAAALYEQYF. Written as DNA, the CDR3 is TGTGCCTCCGCGGCAGCCCTCTACGAGCAGTACTTC. The chain links TRBV6-1 to TRBJ2-7; D is uncertain. CDR3 length: 12 amino acids. Germline CDR1 MNHNS, CDR2 SASEGT. The V end was cut by 11 bases, the J end by 3 bases, with 14 bases between.

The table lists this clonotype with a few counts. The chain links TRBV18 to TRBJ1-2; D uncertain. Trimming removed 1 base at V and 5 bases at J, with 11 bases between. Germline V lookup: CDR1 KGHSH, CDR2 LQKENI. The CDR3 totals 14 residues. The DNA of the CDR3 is TGTGCCAGCTCACCACAAGGGTCCCCTTATGGCTACACCTTC. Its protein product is CASSPQGSPYGYTF.

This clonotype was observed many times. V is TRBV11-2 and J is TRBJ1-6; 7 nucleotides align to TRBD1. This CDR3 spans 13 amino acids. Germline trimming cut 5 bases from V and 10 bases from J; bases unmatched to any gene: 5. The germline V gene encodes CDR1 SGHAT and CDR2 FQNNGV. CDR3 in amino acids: CASSRDRDSPLHF. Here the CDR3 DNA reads TGTGCCAGCAGCCGTGACAGGGACTCACCCCTCCACTTT.

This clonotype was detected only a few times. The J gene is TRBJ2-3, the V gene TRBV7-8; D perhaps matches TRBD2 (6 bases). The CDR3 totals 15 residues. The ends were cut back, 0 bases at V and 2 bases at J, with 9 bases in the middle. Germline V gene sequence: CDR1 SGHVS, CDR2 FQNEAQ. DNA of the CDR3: TGTGCCAGCAGCTTAGCCCTAGCGTACACAGATACGCAGTATTTT. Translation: CASSLALAYTDTQYF.

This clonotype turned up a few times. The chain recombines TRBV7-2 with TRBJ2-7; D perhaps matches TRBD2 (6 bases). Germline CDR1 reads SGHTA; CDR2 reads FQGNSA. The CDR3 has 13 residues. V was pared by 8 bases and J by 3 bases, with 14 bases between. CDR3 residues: CASRGSVYYEQYF. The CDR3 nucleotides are TGTGCCAGCCGGGGGAGTGTATACTACGAGCAGTACTTC. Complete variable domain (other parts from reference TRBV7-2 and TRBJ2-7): GAGVSQSPSNKVTEKGKDVELRCDPISGHTALYWYRQSLGQGLEFLIYFQGNSAPDKSGLPSDRFSAERTGGSVSTLTIQRTQQEDSAVYLCASRGSVYYEQYFGPGTRLTVT.

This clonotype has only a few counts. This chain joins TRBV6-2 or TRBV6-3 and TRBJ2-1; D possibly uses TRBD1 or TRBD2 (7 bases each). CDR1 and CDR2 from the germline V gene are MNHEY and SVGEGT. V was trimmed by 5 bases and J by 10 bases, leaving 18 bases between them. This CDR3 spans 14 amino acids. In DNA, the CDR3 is TGTGCCAGCAGTCTAGACAGGGCAGCGGGAGAGCAGTTCTTC. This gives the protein CASSLDRAAGEQFF.

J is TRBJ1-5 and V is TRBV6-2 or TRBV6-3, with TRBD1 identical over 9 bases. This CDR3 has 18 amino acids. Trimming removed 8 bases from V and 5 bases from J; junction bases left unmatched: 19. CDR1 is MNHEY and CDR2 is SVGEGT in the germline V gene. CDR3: CASGPGQGIGGIHQPQHF. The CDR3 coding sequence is TGTGCCAGCGGACCGGGACAGGGAATCGGTGGAATCCATCAGCCCCAGCATTTT.

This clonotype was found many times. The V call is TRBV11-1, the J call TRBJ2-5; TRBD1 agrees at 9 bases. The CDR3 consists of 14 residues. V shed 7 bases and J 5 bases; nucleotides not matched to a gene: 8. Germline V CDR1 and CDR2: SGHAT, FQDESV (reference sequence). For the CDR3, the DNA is TGTGCCAGCACAAGAGGGACAGGGTCGGAGACCCAGTACTTC. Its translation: CASTRGTGSETQYF. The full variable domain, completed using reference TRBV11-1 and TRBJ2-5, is EAEVAQSPRYKITEKSQAVAFWCDPISGHATLYWYRQILGQGPELLVQFQDESVVDDSQLPKDRFSAERLKGVDSTLKIQPAELGDSAMYLCASTRGTGSETQYFGPGTRLLVL.

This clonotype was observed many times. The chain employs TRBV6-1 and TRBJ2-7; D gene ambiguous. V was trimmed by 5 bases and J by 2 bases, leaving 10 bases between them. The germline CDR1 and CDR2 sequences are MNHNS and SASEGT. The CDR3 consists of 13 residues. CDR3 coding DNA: TGTGCCAGCAGTCGCGGAGTCACCTACGAGCAGTACTTC. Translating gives CASSRGVTYEQYF.

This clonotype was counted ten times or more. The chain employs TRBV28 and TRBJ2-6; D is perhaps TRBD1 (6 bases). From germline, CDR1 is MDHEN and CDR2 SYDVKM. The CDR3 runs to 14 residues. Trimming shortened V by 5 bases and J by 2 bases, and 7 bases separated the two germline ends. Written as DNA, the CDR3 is TGTGCCAGCAGTAACAGGGCTGGGGCCAACGTCCTGACTTTC. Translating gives CASSNRAGANVLTF.

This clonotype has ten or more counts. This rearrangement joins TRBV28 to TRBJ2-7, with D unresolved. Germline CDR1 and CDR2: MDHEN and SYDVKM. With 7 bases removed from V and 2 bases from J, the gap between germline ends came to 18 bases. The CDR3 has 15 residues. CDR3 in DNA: TGTGCCAGCACCCTGCAGAACGCTGCGACCTACGAGCAGTACTTC. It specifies CASTLQNAATYEQYF.

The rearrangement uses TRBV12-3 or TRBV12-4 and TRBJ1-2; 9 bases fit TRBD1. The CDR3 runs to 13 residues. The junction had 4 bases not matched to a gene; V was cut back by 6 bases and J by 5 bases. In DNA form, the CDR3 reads TGTGCCAGCAGGCCGGGACAGGGTTATGGCTACACCTTC. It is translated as CASRPGQGYGYTF.

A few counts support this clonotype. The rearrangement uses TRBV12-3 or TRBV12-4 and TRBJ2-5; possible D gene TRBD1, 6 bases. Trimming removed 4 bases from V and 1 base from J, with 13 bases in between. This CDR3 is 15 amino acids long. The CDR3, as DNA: TGTGCCAGCAGTTCCTGGGGGCCATCCCAAGAGACCCAGTACTTC. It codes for CASSSWGPSQETQYF.

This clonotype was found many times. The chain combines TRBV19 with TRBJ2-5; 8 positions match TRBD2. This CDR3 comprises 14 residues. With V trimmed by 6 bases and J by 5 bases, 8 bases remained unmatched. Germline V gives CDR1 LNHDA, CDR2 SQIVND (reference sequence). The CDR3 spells CASRQAGGDETQYF. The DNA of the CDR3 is TGTGCCAGTAGGCAGGCGGGAGGAGATGAGACCCAGTACTTC.

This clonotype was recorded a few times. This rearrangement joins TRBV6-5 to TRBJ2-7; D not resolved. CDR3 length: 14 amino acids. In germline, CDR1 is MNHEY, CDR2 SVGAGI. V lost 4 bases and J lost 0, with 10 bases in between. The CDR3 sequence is CASSSQKNSYEQYF. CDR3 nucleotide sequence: TGTGCCAGCAGTTCCCAGAAAAACTCCTACGAGCAGTACTTC.

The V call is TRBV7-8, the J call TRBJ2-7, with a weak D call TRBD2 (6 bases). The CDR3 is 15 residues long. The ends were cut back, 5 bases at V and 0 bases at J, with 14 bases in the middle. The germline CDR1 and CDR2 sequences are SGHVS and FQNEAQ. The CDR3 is CASSPLGSFSYEQYF. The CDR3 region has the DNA TGTGCCAGCAGCCCTCTCGGGAGTTTCTCCTACGAGCAGTACTTC.

CDR3 region: CAWSVTTGTPTNTGELFF. The DNA of the CDR3 is TGTGCCTGGAGTGTTACAACCGGGACACCGACTAACACCGGGGAGCTGTTTTTT. The chain is built from TRBV30 and TRBJ2-2, with D perhaps TRBD1 (6 bases). There are 18 residues in the CDR3. The germline V gene encodes CDR1 GTSNPN and CDR2 SVGIG (reference sequence). V dropped 0 bases and J dropped 2 bases, with 19 bases sitting between them.

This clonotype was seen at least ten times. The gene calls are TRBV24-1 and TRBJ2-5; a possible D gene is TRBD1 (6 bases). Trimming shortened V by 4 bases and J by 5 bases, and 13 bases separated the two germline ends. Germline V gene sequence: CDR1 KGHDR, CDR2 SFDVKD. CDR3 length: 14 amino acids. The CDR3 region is CATSDSGGEETQYF. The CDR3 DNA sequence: TGTGCCACCAGTGACTCTGGGGGCGAGGAGACCCAGTACTTC.

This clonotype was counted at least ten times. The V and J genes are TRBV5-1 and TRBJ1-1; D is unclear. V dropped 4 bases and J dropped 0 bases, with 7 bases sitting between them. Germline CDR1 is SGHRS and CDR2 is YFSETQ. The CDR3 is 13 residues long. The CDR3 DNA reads TGCGCCAGCAGCGCTTACATGAACACTGAAGCTTTCTTT. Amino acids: CASSAYMNTEAFF.